This TCR beta chain is drawn from a study of cytomegalovirus exposure and HLA in healthy donors. Study findings and constraints: Across all donors, roughly uniform sequencing depth was an assumption of the presence/absence analyses. An analysis done earlier found most TCR beta V segments productive about 87% or about 30% of the time.

PCR was performed using 60 Vbeta and 13 Jbeta primers. Clones were sequenced by immunoSEQ multiplex PCR, and TCRdb holds only the in-frame ones, with some missing. The table has approximately 150,000 clones, more than 70% seen once. From germline, CDR1 is SNHLY and CDR2 FYNNEI. This CDR3 has 13 residues. Trimming removed 10 bases at V and 5 bases at J, with 17 bases between. Concerning this clone itself: Its antigen is not known.

Sequences were obtained from PBMCs. This TCR derives from a man between 18 and 35 years old in good health and CMV-seropositive. The chain carries TRBV2 and TRBJ2-5; D is ambiguous. The CDR3 spells CANTWLVVETQYF. The CDR3 DNA reads TGTGCCAACACCTGGCTTGTGGTGGAGACCCAGTACTTC.